The 9 T cell receptor beta chains below come from one sample, sequenced in a study of radiotherapy plus CTLA-4 blockade in lung cancer. The assay was immunoSEQ multiplex PCR, and TCRdb's table has in-frame clones only and misses some. The profile covers 40,000 to 50,000 clones, with 73% appearing a single time and 3.5% to 4% taken by the ten largest. The source was peripheral blood, collected from a patient treated with radiotherapy plus ipilimumab. These receptors were collected from a human donor with non-small cell lung cancer who had a complete response to radiotherapy plus ipilimumab.

V usage is TRBV4-3 and J usage is TRBJ2-3; 7 bases match TRBD2. This CDR3 contains 17 residues. The junction had 12 bases not matched to a gene; V was cut back by 3 bases and J by 3 bases. Germline V gene lookup returns CDR1 LGHNA and CDR2 YSLEER. As DNA, the CDR3 is TGCGCCAGCAGCCAGGAATCACCGGGGGGTCCTACAGATACGCAGTATTTT. This encodes CASSQESPGGPTDTQYF.

This chain connects TRBV7-9 to TRBJ1-2; no reliable D call. Deletions cut 0 bases from V and 5 bases from J, with 7 bases between. Germline loops: CDR1 SEHNR, CDR2 FQNEAQ (reference sequence). The CDR3 totals 13 residues. Here the CDR3 reads CASSLAREYGYTF. In DNA, the CDR3 is TGTGCCAGCAGCTTAGCCCGCGAGTATGGCTACACCTTC. Variable domain in full (rest from reference TRBV7-9 and TRBJ1-2): DTGVSQNPRHKITKRGQNVTFRCDPISEHNRLYWYRQTLGQGPEFLTYFQNEAQLEKSRLLSDRFSAERPKGSFSTLEIQRTEQGDSAMYLCASSLAREYGYTFGSGTRLTVV.

This chain joins TRBV6-1 and TRBJ1-1; D is ambiguous. The V end lost 2 bases, the J end lost 0 bases, and 10 bases lay between the germline ends. This CDR3 spans 15 amino acids. The V gene's germline CDR1 is MNHNS and CDR2 SASEGT. The CDR3: CASSEFYAMNTEAFF. The CDR3 DNA follows: TGTGCCAGCAGTGAATTCTATGCGATGAACACTGAAGCTTTCTTT.

This chain links TRBV15 with TRBJ2-1; the match to TRBD1 covers 10 bases. With V trimmed by 2 bases and J by 7 bases, 2 bases remained unmatched. The germline CDR1 and CDR2 sequences are LNHNV and YYDKDF (reference sequence). The CDR3 has 14 amino acids. The chain's CDR3 is CATSRWDRGNEQFF. CDR3 DNA sequence: TGTGCCACCAGCAGATGGGACAGGGGTAATGAGCAGTTCTTC.

The CDR3 nucleotides read TGTGCCAGCAGCTCACCGACAGGGGCGAACACTGAAGCTTTCTTT. This gives the protein CASSSPTGANTEAFF. The chain uses TRBV7-9 and TRBJ1-1; TRBD1 aligns across 8 bases. The CDR3 is 15 amino acids. Germline values: CDR1 SEHNR, CDR2 FQNEAQ (reference sequence). V lost 4 bases and J lost 1; bases outside the gene matches: 5.

The chain uses TRBV29-1 and TRBJ2-7, with D possibly being TRBD1 (5 bases). Deletions cut 5 bases from V and 4 bases from J, with 12 bases between. Germline V gene sequence: CDR1 SQVTM, CDR2 ANQGSEA. The CDR3 spans 12 residues. CDR3 nucleotides: TGCAGCGTTACAGAGACAGCATACGAGCAGTACTTC. Its translation is CSVTETAYEQYF.

The gene calls are TRBV18 and TRBJ1-1; 7 nucleotides match TRBD1. Germline V gene lookup returns CDR1 KGHSH and CDR2 LQKENI. This CDR3 has 17 residues. The V gene end was trimmed by 4 bases and the J gene end by 4 bases; junction bases not matched to a gene: 15. DNA for the CDR3: TGTGCCAGCTCACTACAACGACAGGGAAGCCTGGGCACTGAAGCTTTCTTT. This codes for CASSLQRQGSLGTEAFF.

This clone came up a few times. This chain joins TRBV5-4 and TRBJ1-3; 9 bases line up with TRBD1. CDR1 and CDR2 from the germline V gene are SGHNT and YYREEE (reference sequence). V gave up 4 bases and J gave up 3 bases; unmatched junction bases: 5. The CDR3 has 15 residues. Here the CDR3 reads CASSQQGAGGNTIYF. In nucleotides, the CDR3 is TGTGCCAGCAGCCAACAGGGGGCAGGTGGAAACACCATATATTTT.

This clone was picked up a small number of times. The CDR3 coding sequence is TGTGCCAGCAGCCCTGGGACAGGGGGCGGGTGGAACAATCAGCCCCAGCATTTT. It translates to CASSPGTGGGWNNQPQHF. This chain connects TRBV7-2 to TRBJ1-5; 12 nucleotides line up with TRBD1. With 5 bases clipped from V and 3 bases from J, the junction kept 11 bases outside the gene matches. Per the germline V gene, CDR1 is SGHTA and CDR2 is FQGNSA. This CDR3 has 18 amino acids.